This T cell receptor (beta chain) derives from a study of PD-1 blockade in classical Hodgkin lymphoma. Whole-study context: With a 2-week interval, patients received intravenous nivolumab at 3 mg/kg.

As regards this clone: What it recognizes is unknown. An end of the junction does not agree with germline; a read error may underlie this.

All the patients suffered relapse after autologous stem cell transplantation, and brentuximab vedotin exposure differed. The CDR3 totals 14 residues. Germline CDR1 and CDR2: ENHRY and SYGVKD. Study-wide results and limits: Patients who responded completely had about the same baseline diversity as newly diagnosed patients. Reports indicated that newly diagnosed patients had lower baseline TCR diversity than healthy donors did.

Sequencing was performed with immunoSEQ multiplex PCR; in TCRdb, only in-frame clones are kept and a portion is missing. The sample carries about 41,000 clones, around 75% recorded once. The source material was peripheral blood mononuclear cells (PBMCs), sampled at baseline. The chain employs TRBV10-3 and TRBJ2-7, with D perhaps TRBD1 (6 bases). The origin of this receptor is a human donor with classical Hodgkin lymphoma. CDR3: CAIGEQGVPYEQYF. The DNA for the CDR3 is TGTGCCATCGGTGAACAGGGCGTACCCTACGAGCAGTACTTC.